Listed below are T cell receptor beta chains from one sample, sequenced in a study of naive CD8 T cells in extremely preterm neonates. Assay: immunoSEQ multiplex PCR; the TCRdb copy retains only in-frame clones and omits some. The data show about 4,200 clones, with approximately 97% seen just once and roughly 0.75% held by the top ten. Sequenced material: naive CD8+ T cells from blood. These receptors were taken from a human donor in good health. Each CDR3 is given without its conserved first and last residue.

J gene | V gene | CDR3 protein
TRBJ2-3 | TRBV19 | ASSMASGEWGDTQY
TRBJ1-6 | TRBV2 | ASSKVPGQDYNSPLH
TRBJ1-1 | TRBV6-1 | ASSAVDSMNTEAF
NA | TRBV6-1 | ASSEMGHFSYEQY
TRBJ2-1 | TRBV7-6 | ASSPETGYNEQF
TRBJ2-1 | TRBV4-1 | ASSQDHRGNEQF
TRBJ1-1 | TRBV4-2 | ASSQEGQGKNTEAF
TRBJ1-2 | TRBV9 | ASSGPVGYT
TRBJ1-4 | TRBV5-5 | ASSLKTGEDKKLF
TRBJ1-3 | TRBV7-2 | ASSSRSGNTIY
TRBJ2-7 | TRBV6-1 | ASNLMDSSYEQY
TRBJ2-1 | TRBV11-2 | ASSLPAGTGGSNEQF
TRBJ1-4 | TRBV30 | AWTGPPDREKLF
TRBJ2-3 | TRBV4-3 | ASSQVAGQLTDTQY
TRBJ1-1 | TRBV2 | ASSDLRVRTEAF
TRBJ1-1 | TRBV5-5 | ASSLEGQGLLNTEAF
TRBJ2-1 | TRBV2 | ASPLGGGRGEQF
TRBJ2-7 | TRBV19 | ASSATSGGSYEQY
TRBJ2-3 | TRBV19 | ASTGGDTQY
TRBJ2-1 | TRBV19 | ASSIGTGYNEQF
TRBJ2-7 | TRBV5-8 | ASSLEGRWGGEQY
TRBJ2-1 | TRBV27 | ASSLGLAGDNEQF
TRBJ1-4 | TRBV4-3 | ASSQDLSGPIANEKLF
TRBJ2-1 | TRBV27 | ASSLDTSGEQF
TRBJ2-1 | TRBV9 | ASSVKLAGGSNEQF
TRBJ2-2 | TRBV10-1 | ASRDTHQNTGELF
TRBJ2-1 | TRBV27 | ASSLSSGGLSSYNEQF
TRBJ2-1 | TRBV11-2 | ASSLTGTGNNEQF
TRBJ2-3 | TRBV4-2 | ASSPPQRGGITDTQY
TRBJ1-6 | TRBV5-5 | ASSQGQGIFSYNSPLH
TRBJ2-7 | TRBV27 | ASSYGGGYEQY
TRBJ2-3 | TRBV7-9 | ASSKPGQGLTHSTDTQY
TRBJ1-1 | TRBV7-9 | ASSYGQEANTEAF
TRBJ1-2 | TRBV2 | ASSFDRGMGGYT
TRBJ2-1 | TRBV9 | ASSVGVGGLEYNEQF
TRBJ2-7 | TRBV2 | ASSEAGGRAYEQY
TRBJ2-7 | TRBV7-2 | ASSLAAAGGYEQY
TRBJ1-1 | TRBV11-3 | ASSLGGNTEAF
TRBJ2-5 | TRBV27 | ASSLTSGGQTQY